A selection of T cell receptor beta chains follows, all from one sample in a study of CD8+CD57+ T cells in acquired aplastic anemia. MiXCR was run by TCRdb on the reads, yielding one entry per CDR3 protein. The sample has approximately 200,000 distinct CDR3 sequences; approximately 57% are singletons. The sample comprised sorted CD4+, CD8+, or CD8+CD57+ T cells (not recorded which) from PBMCs. These receptors originate from a human donor in good health. The conserved cysteine and the conserved F or W are not part of the CDR3 here. Rows may omit the clone size; those that give it use once, few, many or a size class.

clone size	V gene	CDR3 protein
-	TRBV12-3/TRBV12-4	ASGDRKYNYGYT
-	TRBV5-1	ASSLDPSGQY
-	TRBV24-1	ATSDGRGYEQY
once	TRBV24-1	ATSPRTGTGAYNEQF
many	TRBV5-4	ASFRDRDFGNEQF
-	TRBV4-2	ASSQGGHTEAF
many	TRBV29-1	SVNEGSTGELF
few	TRBV7-8	ASSLAQGGRYEQY
few	TRBV30	AWTTGSGELF
-	TRBV20-1	SASKGLGNSPLH
-	TRBV11-2	ASSLEWATTDTQY
-	TRBV14	ASSQWGQGRDYGYT
-	TRBV6-4	ASRPGTRETQY
-	TRBV7-8	ASSLDTGNTIY
-	TRBV20-1	SASGQGFPGANVLT
few	TRBV7-9	ASSLTTGQETQY
-	TRBV12-3/TRBV12-4	ASSDRGDTEAF
many	TRBV6-5	ASKARDSPTYEQY
once	TRBV7-2	ASSLQLGGGHSPLH
many	TRBV7-9	ASSLTDRGYGYT
-	TRBV9	ASSVGQGTLEQY
few	TRBV7-9	ASSLRKALGELF
-	TRBV12-3/TRBV12-4	ASSGSQGALSNYGYT
-	TRBV24-1	ATSDRGSGSSWETQY
-	TRBV20-1	SALSAATNERALQIQGTEAF
once	TRBV20-1	SARLAVPYEQY
-	TRBV29-1	SASSRVGYGQY
many	TRBV11-2	ASSLYPLAGKTDTQY
-	TRBV24-1	ATSEPGLAGVQEQF
-	TRBV7-2	ASSNAGALGYGYT
many	TRBV4-1	ASSQEQTDTQY
-	TRBV29-1	SVLLPLQGRDYGYT
-	TRBV20-1	SARPPAQGSVGQF
-	TRBV7-2	ASILMAGQGQETQY
-	TRBV7-2	ASSLVPGTTYNEQF
-	TRBV9	ASSVGAAGATYEQY
many	TRBV7-8	ASSLVGVNYGYT
few	TRBV7-2	ASSLRREETQY
-	TRBV19	ASSLMAGNTQY
-	TRBV20-1	SASEDSRNEKLF
-	TRBV10-3	AISGTDANTEAF
-	TRBV27	ASSLGLSYEQF
-	TRBV19	ASSMRDTEAF
-	TRBV20-1	SARVGAKNTEAF
-	TRBV5-6	ASSGSGGTYEQY
-	TRBV20-1	RGGQGDLTDTQY
many	TRBV5-1	ASSLDTSGGYEQY
few	TRBV30	AYAGLAGNEQF
-	TRBV25-1	ASSDPGTGGREQY
-	TRBV24-1	ATRQGVGELF
-	TRBV2	ASSEVPTYEQY
many	TRBV11-2	ASSLTKLGLSYNEQF
many	TRBV6-6	ASSQQGPRFNEQF